These 26 T cell receptor beta chains came from one sample sequenced in a study of cytomegalovirus exposure and HLA in healthy donors. Sequenced by immunoSEQ multiplex PCR; TCRdb stores in-frame clones only, minus some. The sample has about 110,000 clones; approximately 86% are singletons. The sequenced sample consisted of PBMCs. These receptors were taken from a young woman in good health and CMV-seronegative.

The V gene is TRBV4-1, the J gene TRBJ1-2; 10 bases are a match to TRBD1. V trimming: 7 bases; J trimming: 5 bases; junction bases outside the gene matches: 7. This CDR3 comprises 14 residues. Per the germline V gene, CDR1 is MGHRA and CDR2 is YSYEKL. CDR3 amino acids: CASTHDRGPYGYTF. Here the CDR3 DNA reads TGCGCCAGCACCCATGACAGGGGGCCTTATGGCTACACCTTC.

The chain is built from TRBV2 and TRBJ1-3, with D perhaps TRBD1 (5 bases). CDR1 and CDR2 (germline): SNHLY, FYNNEI. Trimming left V 6 bases short and J 1 base short, with 7 bases between. The CDR3 is 13 amino acids. This CDR3 is CASRRTSGNTIYF. In DNA, the CDR3 is TGTGCCAGCAGGAGGACATCTGGAAACACCATATATTTT.

The chain carries TRBV27 and TRBJ1-5; the D is unclear. V was clipped by 8 bases and J by 3 bases, with 17 bases between them. Per the germline V gene, CDR1 is MNHEY and CDR2 is SMNVEV (reference sequence). CDR3 length: 15 residues. The CDR3 sequence is CASQPARGANQPQHF. The CDR3 DNA is TGTGCCAGCCAACCCGCTCGGGGTGCCAATCAGCCCCAGCATTTT.

The chain has TRBV6-7 and TRBJ2-5; D is undetermined. TRBV6-7 is labeled an ORF, and its function is uncertain. The V and J ends lost 7 bases and 5 bases respectively, with 17 bases between them. The CDR3 consists of 14 residues. The CDR3 sequence is CASTLVPTRETQYF. The CDR3 DNA reads TGTGCCAGCACGCTAGTCCCTACCCGCGAGACCCAGTACTTC.

This chain connects TRBV10-3 to TRBJ2-7; 11 positions match TRBD1. This CDR3 spans 15 amino acids. The V gene end was trimmed by 4 bases and the J gene end by 4 bases; junction bases not matched to a gene: 6. CDR1 is ENHRY and CDR2 is SYGVKD in the germline V gene. CDR3 loop: CAISGTGGEAYEQYF. The CDR3, as DNA: TGTGCCATCAGTGGGACAGGGGGCGAAGCGTACGAGCAGTACTTC.

J is TRBJ2-7 and V is TRBV18, with D possibly TRBD1 on 6 matching bases. Germline assignment: CDR1 KGHSH and CDR2 LQKENI. The CDR3 is made up of 13 amino acids. V was pared by 2 bases and J by 2 bases, with 7 bases between. This CDR3 reads CASSPSGAYEQYF. DNA of the CDR3: TGTGCCAGCTCACCATCAGGGGCCTACGAGCAGTACTTC.

This rearrangement joins TRBV6-1 to TRBJ2-7; D gene unclear. Germline CDR1 is MNHNS and CDR2 is SASEGT. CDR3 length equals 13 residues. Deletions cut 5 bases from V and 3 bases from J, with 11 bases between. The CDR3 loop reads CASSHREFYEQYF. The CDR3 DNA is TGTGCCAGCAGTCACAGAGAGTTCTACGAGCAGTACTTC.

V is TRBV30 and J is TRBJ1-2; 7 bases match TRBD1. V was pared by 4 bases and J by 6 bases, with 8 bases of the junction left unmatched. The CDR3 runs 13 residues. The germline V gene encodes CDR1 GTSNPN and CDR2 SVGIG (reference sequence). CDR3 in DNA: TGTGCCTGGATGAAGTCAGGGGGAGATGGCTACACCTTC. Its protein is CAWMKSGGDGYTF.

The V gene is TRBV6-1, the J gene TRBJ2-7; the D gene is possibly TRBD2 (6 bases). V shed 1 base and J shed 4 bases, with 14 bases lying between them. CDR3 size: 15 residues. CDR1 and CDR2 (germline): MNHNS, SASEGT. DNA of the CDR3: TGTGCCAGCAGTGAAGGCTTGGACGGGGGATACGAGCAGTACTTC. Residues: CASSEGLDGGYEQYF.

The rearrangement uses TRBV11-2 and TRBJ1-2, with 10 bases aligning to TRBD1. Looked up from germline, CDR1 is SGHAT and CDR2 is FQNNGV. Unmatched junction bases numbered 9, after V lost 1 base and J lost 7 bases. The CDR3 covers 16 residues. Here the CDR3 DNA reads TGTGCCAGCAGCTTAGGTAGGACAGGGGGAAGCAGTGGCTACACCTTC. Translated: CASSLGRTGGSSGYTF.

The rearrangement links TRBV11-2 to TRBJ2-1, with D possibly being TRBD1 (7 bases). The CDR3 is 16 amino acids. Trimming took off 5 bases at V and 1 base at J, with 15 bases between the two ends. Germline values: CDR1 SGHAT, CDR2 FQNNGV. CDR3 coding DNA: TGTGCCAGCAGCCGGGGGACAGTCAATTCCTACAATGAGCAGTTCTTC. Amino acid sequence: CASSRGTVNSYNEQFF.

The V and J genes are TRBV6-6 and TRBJ2-7; TRBD1 matches at 8 bases. Per germline, CDR1 MNHNY and CDR2 SVGAGI (reference sequence). V was pared by 2 bases and J by 8 bases, with 14 bases of the junction left unmatched. This CDR3 is built from 16 residues. The CDR3 DNA sequence: TGTGCCAGCAGTTACACGGCAGGGGGCGAGCTAGCCCAGCAGTACTTC. Its protein product is CASSYTAGGELAQQYF.

The V call is TRBV18, the J call TRBJ2-3; weak D call: TRBD2 (5 bases). The CDR3 covers 14 residues. Trimming cost V 2 bases and J 5 bases, with 11 bases left between them. Per germline, CDR1 KGHSH and CDR2 LQKENI. This CDR3 reads CASSPGDGVDTQYF. The CDR3 DNA follows: TGTGCCAGCTCACCAGGAGACGGGGTAGATACGCAGTATTTT.

The gene calls are TRBV11-1 and TRBJ1-1, with a tentative D call TRBD1 (5 bases). The germline V gene encodes CDR1 SGHAT and CDR2 FQDESV (reference sequence). This CDR3 region has 14 residues. V was pared by 3 bases and J by 0 bases, with 8 bases between. CDR3 sequence (DNA): TGTGCCAGCAGCTTCCAAGGGGTGAACACTGAAGCTTTCTTT. This sequence encodes CASSFQGVNTEAFF. The variable domain in full, completed from reference TRBV11-1 and TRBJ1-1, reads EAEVAQSPRYKITEKSQAVAFWCDPISGHATLYWYRQILGQGPELLVQFQDESVVDDSQLPKDRFSAERLKGVDSTLKIQPAELGDSAMYLCASSFQGVNTEAFFGQGTRLTVV.

The chain combines TRBV28 with TRBJ1-2; D is ambiguous. The CDR3 covers 14 residues. Looked up from germline, CDR1 is MDHEN and CDR2 is SYDVKM. Trimming pared 4 bases from V and 4 bases from J, leaving 13 bases between. As DNA, the CDR3 is TGTGCCAGCAGTTACGGAGGCAGCCTCTATGGCTACACCTTC. Its translation is CASSYGGSLYGYTF.

CDR3 in DNA: TGTGCTAGTGGTTTGGTCATCAACAGGGACGGTCAGCCCCAGCATTTT. Translated, it gives CASGLVINRDGQPQHF. The V gene is TRBV12-5, the J gene TRBJ1-5; tentative D call: TRBD1 (6 bases). The CDR3 extends over 16 amino acids. Germline-derived CDR1 and CDR2 are LGHNT and FRNRAP. Trimming removed 0 bases at V and 6 bases at J, with 15 bases between.

V gene TRBV7-2 combines with J gene TRBJ2-7, with TRBD2 matching over 9 bases. The germline CDR1 and CDR2 sequences are SGHTA and FQGNSA. The CDR3 has 21 amino acids. The ends lost 0 bases at V and 4 bases at J; junction bases unmatched: 22. CDR3 in DNA: TGTGCCAGCAGCTTAGCGCTTGGCAGCGGGGGGCTTCCCACACGCAGATACGAGCAGTACTTC. Amino acid sequence: CASSLALGSGGLPTRRYEQYF.

The V call is TRBV2, the J call TRBJ1-5; tentatively, D is TRBD1 (5 bases). V shed 8 bases and J shed 7 bases, with 21 bases lying between them. The CDR3 has 15 amino acids. The germline V gene encodes CDR1 SNHLY and CDR2 FYNNEI. The CDR3 DNA follows: TGTGCCAGCCCCCCCGGGGGAGGGGCGAGGCAGCCCCAGCATTTT. This translates into CASPPGGGARQPQHF. Combining the CDR3 with reference TRBV2 and TRBJ1-5 gives the whole variable domain EPEVTQTPSHQVTQMGQEVILRCVPISNHLYFYWYRQILGQKVEFLVSFYNNEISEKSEIFDDQFSVERPDGSNFTLKIRSTKLEDSAMYFCASPPGGGARQPQHFGDGTRLSIL.

This chain links TRBV30 with TRBJ2-3; D gene unclear. V was trimmed by 0 bases and J by 5 bases, leaving 12 bases between them. The CDR3 has 14 residues. Germline values: CDR1 GTSNPN, CDR2 SVGIG (reference sequence). DNA of the CDR3: TGTGCCTGGAGTGTAACCGAAACGGGAGATACGCAGTATTTT. Amino acids: CAWSVTETGDTQYF.

CDR3 DNA: TGTGCCAGCAGCCCGTCAGGGGCGGGGGACGAGCAGTACTTC. Its protein product is CASSPSGAGDEQYF. J is TRBJ2-7 and V is TRBV9; possible D gene TRBD2, 7 bases. Germline V CDR1 and CDR2: SGDLS, YYNGEE. V was shortened by 4 bases and J by 5 bases, with 16 bases between the two germline ends. The CDR3 runs to 14 residues.

The genes are TRBV7-9 and TRBJ1-5, with TRBD1 matching over 9 bases. Looked up from germline, CDR1 is SEHNR and CDR2 is FQNEAQ (reference sequence). The CDR3 totals 18 residues. The junction had 15 bases not matched to a gene; V was cut back by 4 bases and J by 5 bases. In DNA, the CDR3 is TGTGCCAGCAGCTACGGACAGGGGAGGTTGAATCGCGATCAGCCCCAGCATTTT. Translation: CASSYGQGRLNRDQPQHF. Together with reference TRBV7-9 and TRBJ1-5, the CDR3 gives the full variable domain: DTGVSQNPRHKITKRGQNVTFRCDPISEHNRLYWYRQTLGQGPEFLTYFQNEAQLEKSRLLSDRFSAERPKGSFSTLEIQRTEQGDSAMYLCASSYGQGRLNRDQPQHFGDGTRLSIL.

Written as DNA, the CDR3 is TGTGCCTGGAGTGCCTACAGGGGGCTAGACTATGGCTACACCTTC. As protein: CAWSAYRGLDYGYTF. The V gene is TRBV30, the J gene TRBJ1-2; the match to TRBD1 covers 9 bases. V trimming: 1 base; J trimming: 3 bases; junction bases outside the gene matches: 6. In germline, CDR1 is GTSNPN, CDR2 SVGIG (reference sequence). The CDR3 is 15 residues long.

The chain's CDR3 is CSVDADTYGYTF. The CDR3 DNA reads TGCAGCGTTGACGCAGATACCTATGGCTACACCTTC. The chain recombines TRBV29-1 with TRBJ1-2; D is unclear. CDR3 length: 12 residues. CDR1 and CDR2 (germline): SQVTM, ANQGSEA. V was clipped by 3 bases and J by 4 bases, with 9 bases between them.

The chain joins TRBV14 to TRBJ2-7, with D perhaps TRBD2 (5 bases). Trimming stripped 0 bases from V and 2 bases from J, with 14 bases between. Germline CDR1 reads SGHDN; CDR2 reads FVKESK. The CDR3 extends over 16 amino acids. Written as DNA, the CDR3 is TGTGCCAGCAGCCAAGATGTAGGACTCGGGCCCTACGAGCAGTACTTC. It is translated as CASSQDVGLGPYEQYF.

This clone was recorded a few times. The chain carries TRBV18 and TRBJ1-5; D is unclear. CDR1 and CDR2 from the germline V gene are KGHSH and LQKENI. V shed 5 bases and J shed 6 bases, with 17 bases lying between them. The CDR3 consists of 15 residues. The CDR3: CASSALRPPGQPQHF. DNA of the CDR3: TGTGCCAGCTCAGCACTGAGGCCTCCTGGTCAGCCCCAGCATTTT.

This clone has more than one count but fewer than ten. V and J are TRBV20-1 and TRBJ1-1; tentatively, D is TRBD1 (5 bases). Trimming left V 3 bases short and J 8 bases short, with 10 bases between. The germline gives CDR1 DFQATT, CDR2 SNEGSKA (reference sequence). The CDR3 has 11 residues. The CDR3 reads CSASVPGEAFF. CDR3 sequence (DNA): TGCAGTGCTAGTGTTCCAGGGGAAGCTTTCTTT.